These 31 T cell receptor beta chains originate from one sample sequenced in a study of regulatory T cells in long-lasting Graves disease. TCR beta libraries were built with iRepertoire HTBI primers and Arm-PCR of CDR3 regions. A single record per CDR3 protein comes from TCRdb applying MiXCR to the multiplex PCR reads. The sample shows 400,000 to 600,000 distinct CDR3 sequences, about 22% of them seen only once. The time point denotes: persistent/refractory GD, antithyroid drugs over 5 years with positive TRAb. There was RNA extracted from PBMCs, and the TCR library was made from it. The input for sequencing was peripheral blood mononuclear cells (PBMCs), taken when the disease was refractory, from a patient treated with antithyroid drugs. Receptors originate from a female donor with Graves disease.

CDR3 DNA sequence: TGTGCCAGCAGCTTAGCGGGGACACAAGGCGGGCCCCAGCATTTT. Protein sequence: CASSLAGTQGGPQHF. The chain carries TRBV7-9 and TRBJ1-5, with D maybe TRBD1 (6 bases). CDR3 size: 15 residues. V lost 0 bases and J lost 9, with 15 bases in between. Germline V CDR1 and CDR2: SEHNR, FQNEAQ (reference sequence).

The count of this clonotype is one. The chain joins TRBV7-9 to TRBJ2-7; D is perhaps TRBD2 (5 bases). Germline-derived CDR1 and CDR2 are SEHNR and FQNEAQ (reference sequence). Trimming took 4 bases from V and 4 from J, leaving 11 bases between them. This CDR3 is built from 13 residues. CDR3 loop: CASSSGEIYEQYF. The CDR3 nucleotides read TGTGCCAGCAGCTCTGGGGAGATATACGAGCAGTACTTC. The full variable domain, rest sourced from reference TRBV7-9 and TRBJ2-7, is DTGVSQNPRHKITKRGQNVTFRCDPISEHNRLYWYRQTLGQGPEFLTYFQNEAQLEKSRLLSDRFSAERPKGSFSTLEIQRTEQGDSAMYLCASSSGEIYEQYFGPGTRLTVT.

This clonotype was seen many times. The chain combines TRBV28 with TRBJ2-7; weak D call: TRBD2 (5 bases). The CDR3 sequence is 15 residues long. Germline CDR1 MDHEN, CDR2 SYDVKM. V dropped 5 bases and J dropped 0 bases, with 14 bases sitting between them. Here the CDR3 DNA reads TGTGCCAGCAGTCTTGGCGGGCAGAGCTCCTACGAGCAGTACTTC. It encodes CASSLGGQSSYEQYF.

With respect to this clonotype: A far larger clone is one nucleotide away, so this likely arose from a read error. The chain joins TRBV6-2 or TRBV6-3 to TRBJ1-1; D not resolved. V lost 6 bases and J lost 6, with 8 bases in between. CDR1 and CDR2 (germline): MNHEY, SVGEGT. CDR3 length: 11 amino acids. In DNA, the CDR3 is TGTGCCAGCAGCTTGGAATCTGAAGCTTTCTTT. Protein product: CASSLESEAFF.

This clonotype was seen once. The rearrangement uses TRBV13 and TRBJ2-7; 12 nucleotides align to TRBD2. In germline, CDR1 is PRHDT, CDR2 FYEKMQ (reference sequence). Trimming at V came to 5 bases and at J to 4 bases, leaving 6 bases not matched to a gene. This CDR3 spans 15 amino acids. The CDR3 DNA sequence: TGTGCCAGCAGCGCTTCTAGCGGGGGGGCTTACGAGCAGTACTTC. The encoded protein is CASSASSGGAYEQYF.

The table lists this clonotype with many counts. This chain connects TRBV7-2 to TRBJ2-5; D ambiguous. This CDR3 spans 14 amino acids. The ends were cut back, 2 bases at V and 0 bases at J, with 7 bases in the middle. Per germline, CDR1 SGHTA and CDR2 FQGNSA. CDR3 region: CASSLNGDQETQYF. CDR3 DNA sequence: TGTGCCAGCAGCTTAAACGGAGACCAAGAGACCCAGTACTTC.

The rearrangement links TRBV7-9 to TRBJ1-3; possible D gene TRBD1, 6 bases. CDR1 and CDR2 from the germline V gene are SEHNR and FQNEAQ (reference sequence). The CDR3 spans 16 residues. Trimming took off 4 bases at V and 0 bases at J, with 13 bases between the two ends. The CDR3 here is CASSSTGLSSGNTIYF. CDR3 DNA sequence: TGTGCCAGCAGCTCGACAGGTCTCAGCTCTGGAAACACCATATATTTT.

This sequence joins TRBV7-9 and TRBJ2-1, with D possibly TRBD1 on 6 matching bases. With 0 bases removed from V and 3 bases from J, the gap between germline ends came to 9 bases. Germline loops: CDR1 SEHNR, CDR2 FQNEAQ (reference sequence). CDR3 size: 15 residues. CDR3 nucleotides: TGTGCCAGCAGCTTAGCACAGGGCATCTACAATGAGCAGTTCTTC. Its protein product is CASSLAQGIYNEQFF.

This clonotype was observed a handful of times. The rearrangement joins TRBV7-9 to TRBJ2-4; a possible D gene is TRBD1 (6 bases). Looked up from germline, CDR1 is SEHNR and CDR2 is FQNEAQ (reference sequence). Trimming cost V 1 base and J 0 bases, with 13 bases left between them. The CDR3 is 17 residues long. The CDR3 loop is CASSLGRWDTAKNIQYF. In nucleotides, the CDR3 is TGTGCCAGCAGCTTAGGTAGATGGGACACAGCCAAAAACATTCAGTACTTC. Combining the CDR3 with reference TRBV7-9 and TRBJ2-4 gives the whole variable domain DTGVSQNPRHKITKRGQNVTFRCDPISEHNRLYWYRQTLGQGPEFLTYFQNEAQLEKSRLLSDRFSAERPKGSFSTLEIQRTEQGDSAMYLCASSLGRWDTAKNIQYFGAGTRLSVL.

This clonotype has a count of ten or more. The rearrangement uses TRBV10-1 and TRBJ1-2; unclear D gene. The CDR3 has 13 amino acids. Germline values: CDR1 WNHNN, CDR2 SYGVQD (reference sequence). Trimming took off 3 bases at V and 7 bases at J, with 12 bases between the two ends. As DNA, the CDR3 is TGCGCCAGCAGTGATGAGGAAAGCGGTGGCTACACCTTC. It encodes CASSDEESGGYTF.

In this sample, this clonotype turned up a few times. The CDR3 sequence: CATSGWTGSREKLFF. CDR3 nucleotides: TGTGCCACCAGCGGATGGACAGGGTCTCGTGAAAAACTGTTTTTT. The V gene is TRBV15, the J gene TRBJ1-4; 8 bases match TRBD1. CDR1 is LNHNV and CDR2 is YYDKDF in the germline V gene (reference sequence). This CDR3 contains 15 residues. The trim removed 5 bases at V and 7 bases at J, leaving 9 bases unmatched.

V usage is TRBV19 and J usage is TRBJ1-2; possibly TRBD1 for D (6 bases). CDR3 length equals 13 residues. The V gene's germline CDR1 is LNHDA and CDR2 SQIVND (reference sequence). The V end was cut by 7 bases, the J end by 8 bases, with 17 bases between. CDR3 loop: CASTTEGDRGYTF. As DNA, the CDR3 is TGTGCCAGTACCACGGAGGGGGATCGGGGCTACACCTTC.

This clonotype has a handful of counts. The chain carries TRBV7-9 and TRBJ2-2; 10 nucleotides agree with TRBD1. The germline gives CDR1 SEHNR, CDR2 FQNEAQ (reference sequence). This CDR3 is 13 amino acids long. J gave up 6 bases and V 6 bases, and 1 base lay outside the gene matches. CDR3 protein: CASRGQGSGELFF. The DNA of the CDR3 is TGTGCCAGCAGGGGACAGGGGTCCGGGGAGCTGTTTTTT.

This clonotype was observed at least ten times. The gene calls are TRBV10-3 and TRBJ1-2; a possible D gene is TRBD1 (6 bases). Germline V CDR1 and CDR2: ENHRY, SYGVKD. The CDR3 length is 15 residues. V lost 3 bases to trimming and J lost 5 bases, with 16 bases between them. CDR3 residues: CAISDGGMGNYGYTF. The CDR3, as DNA: TGTGCCATCAGTGACGGGGGCATGGGAAATTATGGCTACACCTTC.

This sequence joins TRBV11-3 and TRBJ2-7, with D tentatively TRBD2 (7 bases). Germline V gene data show CDR1 as SGHNT and CDR2 as YENEEA. The length of the CDR3 is 15 residues. The V gene lost 5 bases and the J gene lost 12 bases, with 26 bases spanning the gap. This CDR3 is CASSPRGAEVRRGYF. CDR3 bases: TGTGCCAGCAGCCCTCGGGGGGCGGAGGTACGCCGCGGGTACTTC.

This clonotype was seen a handful of times. J is TRBJ1-1 and V is TRBV24-1; D may be TRBD1 (5 bases). CDR3 size: 13 residues. Germline assignment: CDR1 KGHDR and CDR2 SFDVKD. Trimming took off 7 bases at V and 1 base at J, with 9 bases between the two ends. The CDR3 is CATREQENTEAFF. The CDR3 DNA reads as TGTGCCACCAGGGAACAGGAGAACACTGAAGCTTTCTTT.

There are many counts of this clonotype. The V gene is TRBV15, the J gene TRBJ2-7; no reliable D call. The CDR3 extends over 13 amino acids. Trimming removed 2 bases at V and 2 bases at J, with 7 bases between. In germline, CDR1 is LNHNV, CDR2 YYDKDF (reference sequence). The CDR3 nucleotides read TGTGCCACCAGCAGACAGTTGGCCTACGAGCAGTACTTC. Amino acid sequence: CATSRQLAYEQYF.

This clonotype was picked up many times. This sequence joins TRBV28 and TRBJ2-2; D is uncertain. V lost 2 bases to trimming and J lost 4 bases, with 11 bases between them. This CDR3 comprises 15 residues. Germline CDR1 and CDR2: MDHEN and SYDVKM. CDR3 nucleotide sequence: TGTGCCAGCAGTTTAAAGGGATCCCCCACCGGGGAGCTGTTTTTT. Its protein is CASSLKGSPTGELFF.

This clonotype was recorded at least ten times. The chain joins TRBV7-9 to TRBJ1-4; D is perhaps TRBD1 (6 bases). Germline CDR1 and CDR2: SEHNR and FQNEAQ (reference sequence). Trimming took 1 base from V and 8 from J, leaving 11 bases between them. This CDR3 contains 14 residues. The CDR3 nucleotides are TGTGCCAGCAGCTTAGATCAAGGGGGGGAAAAACTGTTTTTT. Protein product: CASSLDQGGEKLFF. The variable domain in full, with the rest retrieved from reference TRBV7-9 and TRBJ1-4, is DTGVSQNPRHKITKRGQNVTFRCDPISEHNRLYWYRQTLGQGPEFLTYFQNEAQLEKSRLLSDRFSAERPKGSFSTLEIQRTEQGDSAMYLCASSLDQGGEKLFFGSGTQLSVL.

The V gene is TRBV5-1, the J gene TRBJ2-7; maybe TRBD1 (6 bases). This CDR3 is built from 14 residues. Germline V gene data show CDR1 as SGHRS and CDR2 as YFSETQ. V gave up 3 bases and J gave up 2 bases, with 12 bases separating them. CDR3 DNA sequence: TGCGCCAGCAGCTCACCGGACAGTCCCTACGAGCAGTACTTC. Translated: CASSSPDSPYEQYF.

This clonotype has at least ten counts. The V gene is TRBV12-3 or TRBV12-4, the J gene TRBJ1-1; D not certain. The CDR3 sequence is 14 residues long. V was pared by 7 bases and J by 1 base, with 13 bases between. CDR3 in amino acids: CASTPTSRNTEAFF. As DNA, the CDR3 is TGTGCCAGCACCCCTACATCGAGGAACACTGAAGCTTTCTTT.

This clonotype was counted ten times or more. CDR3 region: CASSLEGGRDTGELFF. DNA for the CDR3: TGTGCCAGCAGTTTAGAAGGGGGGCGCGACACCGGGGAGCTGTTTTTT. The chain is built from TRBV12-3 or TRBV12-4 and TRBJ2-2; D tentatively reads TRBD1 or TRBD2 (6 bases each). The CDR3 spans 16 residues. V shed 1 base and J shed 3 bases, with 12 bases lying between them.

There are many counts of this clonotype. V and J are TRBV7-9 and TRBJ2-7; possibly TRBD1 for D (6 bases). The CDR3 runs to 13 residues. V was pared by 4 bases and J by 3 bases, with 10 bases between. Germline V gene lookup returns CDR1 SEHNR and CDR2 FQNEAQ (reference sequence). CDR3 sequence: CASSSDRFYEQYF. For the CDR3, the DNA is TGTGCCAGCAGCTCCGACAGGTTCTACGAGCAGTACTTC.

In this sample, this clonotype turned up many times. The rearrangement links TRBV28 to TRBJ1-4, with TRBD1 matching 10 bases. The germline V gene encodes CDR1 MDHEN and CDR2 SYDVKM. The CDR3 sequence is 17 residues long. Trimming removed 5 bases from V and 8 bases from J; junction bases left unmatched: 14. CDR3 sequence: CASSPRPLVTGGEKLFF. The CDR3 bases are TGTGCCAGCAGTCCCCGGCCCTTGGTGACAGGGGGCGAAAAACTGTTTTTT. Drawing the rest from reference TRBV28 and TRBJ1-4, the complete variable domain is DVKVTQSSRYLVKRTGEKVFLECVQDMDHENMFWYRQDPGLGLRLIYFSYDVKMKEKGDIPEGYSVSREKKERFSLILESASTNQTSMYLCASSPRPLVTGGEKLFFGSGTQLSVL.

At least ten counts were recorded for this clonotype. The V and J genes are TRBV20-1 and TRBJ1-4; no firm D call. The germline V and J ends were trimmed by 7 bases and 4 bases, with 16 bases remaining between them. The germline V gene has CDR1 DFQATT and CDR2 SNEGSKA (reference sequence). The CDR3 consists of 14 residues. The CDR3 DNA reads TGCAGTGAGTGGTGGCTCCTCATTAATGAAAAACTGTTTTTT. As protein: CSEWWLLINEKLFF.

This clonotype has ten or more counts. Here the CDR3 reads CAWTLAGAKLFF. Here the CDR3 DNA reads TGTGCCTGGACTCTAGCGGGGGCAAAACTGTTTTTT. The chain employs TRBV30 and TRBJ1-4, with a possible D match to TRBD1 (6 bases). The V gene's germline CDR1 is GTSNPN and CDR2 SVGIG (reference sequence). The CDR3 spans 12 residues. Trimming stripped 4 bases from V and 10 bases from J, with 13 bases between.

The rearrangement links TRBV4-1 to TRBJ2-2, with 9 nucleotides matching TRBD1. The CDR3 runs 18 residues. Looked up from germline, CDR1 is MGHRA and CDR2 is YSYEKL. Trimming took 1 base from V and 0 from J; bases not matched to a gene: 6. The CDR3 spells CASSQAFTGGPNTGELFF. The CDR3, as DNA: TGCGCCAGCAGCCAAGCGTTTACAGGGGGCCCGAACACCGGGGAGCTGTTTTTT.

Many counts were recorded for this clonotype. The genes are TRBV5-4 and TRBJ1-4, with D hard to call. This CDR3 comprises 12 residues. Germline V gene data show CDR1 as SGHNT and CDR2 as YYREEE (reference sequence). V was pared by 2 bases and J by 10 bases, with 9 bases between. CDR3: CASSFVAGKLFF. The CDR3 coding sequence is TGTGCCAGCAGCTTCGTCGCCGGAAAACTGTTTTTT.

The chain combines TRBV7-2 with TRBJ1-5; D gene uncertain. This CDR3 has 15 residues. Trimming removed 6 bases from V and 3 bases from J, with 15 bases in between. Germline CDR1 is SGHTA and CDR2 is FQGNSA. CDR3 in amino acids: CASSLRTGYNQPQHF. The CDR3 DNA is TGTGCCAGCAGTTTACGGACCGGCTACAATCAGCCCCAGCATTTT.

This clonotype showed up just a few times. The genes are TRBV5-1 and TRBJ1-1, with D uncertain. V was cut by 5 bases and J by 0 bases, with 17 bases left in between. The CDR3 totals 16 residues. Germline assignment: CDR1 SGHRS and CDR2 YFSETQ. CDR3 amino acids: CASRGLLSALNTEAFF. CDR3 DNA: TGCGCCAGCAGGGGATTGTTGAGCGCACTGAACACTGAAGCTTTCTTT.

The chain has TRBV2 and TRBJ2-3; 9 bases match TRBD2. Germline values: CDR1 SNHLY, CDR2 FYNNEI. V trimming: 3 bases; J trimming: 0 bases; junction bases outside the gene matches: 10. The CDR3 is made up of 18 amino acids. DNA for the CDR3: TGTGCCAGCAGTGATTTGTACCTAGCGGGGACTAGCACAGATACGCAGTATTTT. This sequence encodes CASSDLYLAGTSTDTQYF. Supplemented by reference TRBV2 and TRBJ2-3, the full variable domain reads EPEVTQTPSHQVTQMGQEVILRCVPISNHLYFYWYRQILGQKVEFLVSFYNNEISEKSEIFDDQFSVERPDGSNFTLKIRSTKLEDSAMYFCASSDLYLAGTSTDTQYFGPGTRLTVL.